These 18 T cell receptor beta chains were all obtained from the same sample, sequenced in a study of identical twins. TCRdb ran MiXCR on the 5' RACE reads and lists one entry per CDR3 protein. The data show nearly 650,000 distinct CDR3 sequences, roughly 6.6% seen once. This sample was also put to use in a study of yellow fever vaccine responses in identical twins.

Sequences were obtained from PBMCs. The receptors derive from a woman younger than 30 in good health.

This clonotype appeared a few times. The V call is TRBV29-1, the J call TRBJ2-7; TRBD2 aligns across 7 bases. The CDR3 contains 14 residues. CDR1 and CDR2 from the germline V gene are SQVTM and ANQGSEA. Trimming at V came to 4 bases and at J to 3 bases, leaving 9 bases not matched to a gene. CDR3 amino acids: CSVGKGTTHYEQYF. The CDR3 DNA reads TGCAGCGTTGGGAAGGGGACTACACACTACGAGCAGTACTTC.

The chain links TRBV6-2 or TRBV6-3 to TRBJ1-2; a weak D match, TRBD1 (5 bases). Trimming removed 2 bases from V and 7 bases from J, with 8 bases in between. Germline V gene sequence: CDR1 MNHEY, CDR2 SVGEGT. The CDR3 has 12 residues. This CDR3 is CASSYGGTGYTF. CDR3 in DNA: TGTGCCAGCAGTTACGGGGGAACTGGCTACACCTTC.

This clonotype was picked up a small number of times. V and J are TRBV7-9 and TRBJ2-1; D is tentatively TRBD1 or TRBD2 (5 bases each). The CDR3 totals 15 residues. Trimming removed 5 bases from V and 2 bases from J, with 13 bases in between. Germline assignment: CDR1 SEHNR and CDR2 FQNEAQ (reference sequence). CDR3 protein: CASSPRVGAYNEQFF. DNA of the CDR3: TGTGCCAGCAGCCCCAGGGTGGGGGCCTACAATGAGCAGTTCTTC.

This chain uses TRBV5-1 with TRBJ2-3; D is unclear. Germline CDR1 reads SGHRS; CDR2 reads YFSETQ. V was trimmed by 0 bases and J by 0 bases, leaving 14 bases between them. The CDR3 extends over 17 amino acids. The CDR3 reads CASSLAFGSVSTDTQYF. DNA for the CDR3: TGCGCCAGCAGCTTGGCTTTCGGAAGCGTTAGCACAGATACGCAGTATTTT.

V gene TRBV12-3 or TRBV12-4 combines with J gene TRBJ2-7; D not certain. This CDR3 spans 12 amino acids. Trimming shortened V by 4 bases and J by 3 bases, and 7 bases separated the two germline ends. CDR3 region: CASSSWIYEQYF. The DNA for the CDR3 is TGTGCCAGCAGTTCATGGATCTACGAGCAGTACTTC.

There are a few counts of this clonotype. The chain uses TRBV28 and TRBJ2-3; TRBD2 matches at 8 bases. The V segment lost 6 bases and the J segment 3 bases; nucleotides outside the gene matches: 11. CDR1 MDHEN and CDR2 SYDVKM come from the germline V gene. The CDR3 runs to 16 residues. CDR3 nucleotides: TGTGCCAGCAGCCCTGAAGCGGGAGTAGGTACAGATACGCAGTATTTT. Protein sequence: CASSPEAGVGTDTQYF.

This clonotype was counted many times. The rearrangement uses TRBV21-1 and TRBJ2-7; the table's D call, TRBD2, was not checked against the DNA. TRBV21-1 is a pseudogene segment. The CDR3 extends over 15 amino acids. CDR3 nucleotides: TGTGCCAGCAGCAAAGACCAGCGGGCCCTCTACGAGCAGTACTTC. Its translation: CASSKDQRALYEQYF.

The chain combines TRBV27 with TRBJ2-1; D is unresolved. The CDR3 consists of 14 residues. CDR1 and CDR2 (germline): MNHEY, SMNVEV (reference sequence). V shed 5 bases and J shed 0 bases, with 8 bases lying between them. CDR3 DNA: TGTGCCAGCAGTAGGGCGAGCTCCTACAATGAGCAGTTCTTC. Amino acids: CASSRASSYNEQFF.

The rearrangement uses TRBV3-1 and TRBJ2-1; 14 nucleotides align to TRBD2. The V and J ends lost 4 bases and 1 base, in that order; junction bases with no gene match: 9. Germline CDR1 reads LGHDT; CDR2 reads YNNKEL (reference sequence). The CDR3 runs to 19 residues. The CDR3 is CASSRPGLAGVMSYNEQFF. CDR3 DNA: TGTGCCAGCAGCCGTCCGGGACTAGCGGGAGTTATGTCCTACAATGAGCAGTTCTTC.

The sample holds many counts of this clonotype. The chain links TRBV28 to TRBJ2-1; TRBD2 matches at 13 bases. The germline V gene encodes CDR1 MDHEN and CDR2 SYDVKM. Trimming removed 6 bases from V and 7 bases from J; junction bases left unmatched: 12. This CDR3 comprises 17 residues. The CDR3 protein is CASRPPDGTSGKNEQFF. DNA for the CDR3: TGTGCCAGCAGGCCCCCCGACGGGACTAGCGGGAAAAATGAGCAGTTCTTC.

This clonotype was counted only a few times. V is TRBV27 and J is TRBJ2-1; 11 positions match TRBD2. Germline V gives CDR1 MNHEY, CDR2 SMNVEV (reference sequence). CDR3 size: 15 residues. The trim removed 4 bases at V and 5 bases at J, leaving 4 bases unmatched. The CDR3 DNA reads as TGTGCCAGCAGTTCACTAGCGGGGGTCCACAATGAGCAGTTCTTC. Its translation is CASSSLAGVHNEQFF.

This clonotype was counted many times. The genes are TRBV4-1 and TRBJ1-4; TRBD1 agrees at 8 bases. Per germline, CDR1 MGHRA and CDR2 YSYEKL. Trimming cost V 6 bases and J 4 bases; bases outside gene matches: 4. The CDR3 runs to 14 residues. In DNA form, the CDR3 reads TGCGCCAGCAGACAGACAGGGGTTAATGAAAAACTGTTTTTT. It codes for CASRQTGVNEKLFF.

V is TRBV28 and J is TRBJ2-3; 10 bases are a match to TRBD2. This CDR3 region has 13 residues. The germline gives CDR1 MDHEN, CDR2 SYDVKM. The CDR3 here is CAAAGGSTDTQYF. The CDR3 region has the DNA TGTGCTGCAGCGGGGGGGTCCACAGATACGCAGTATTTT.

Concerning this clonotype: This clone may be a read error of a much larger clone one base away. The chain has TRBV7-9 and TRBJ2-3; 8 bases are shared with TRBD2. J was trimmed by 2 bases and V by 7 bases; bases with no gene match: 11. Germline CDR1 reads SEHNR; CDR2 reads FQNEAQ (reference sequence). The CDR3 has 16 amino acids. CDR3 sequence (DNA): TGTGCCAGCACATACCAGCGGGGGCCAACCACAGATACGCAGTATTTT. This codes for CASTYQRGPTTDTQYF. Using reference TRBV7-9 and TRBJ2-3 for the parts outside the CDR3, the full variable domain is DTGVSQNPRHKITKRGQNVTFRCDPISEHNRLYWYRQTLGQGPEFLTYFQNEAQLEKSRLLSDRFSAERPKGSFSTLEIQRTEQGDSAMYLCASTYQRGPTTDTQYFGPGTRLTVL.

In this sample, this clonotype turned up a few times. This rearrangement joins TRBV7-9 to TRBJ2-5; D is unclear. This CDR3 region has 14 residues. Trimming removed 5 bases at V and 2 bases at J, with 12 bases between. Germline CDR1 SEHNR, CDR2 FQNEAQ (reference sequence). The CDR3 loop is CASSVVGGQETQYF. The CDR3 DNA is TGTGCCAGCAGCGTCGTCGGTGGGCAAGAGACCCAGTACTTC.

This sequence joins TRBV29-1 and TRBJ2-3; 10 bases align to TRBD2. Germline V gene sequence: CDR1 SQVTM, CDR2 ANQGSEA. The CDR3 consists of 15 residues. V shed 4 bases and J 4 bases; nucleotides not matched to a gene: 8. The CDR3 region has the DNA TGCAGCGTTGTTAAACTAGCGGGAAGGGCAGATACGCAGTATTTT. It yields the protein CSVVKLAGRADTQYF.

The chain couples TRBV12-3 or TRBV12-4 to TRBJ2-6; no firm D call. Deletions cut 9 bases from V and 1 base from J, with 16 bases between. The CDR3 runs to 16 residues. CDR3 protein: CASHPDRLSGANVLTF. The CDR3 region has the DNA TGTGCCAGTCATCCAGACCGGTTGTCTGGGGCCAACGTCCTGACTTTC.

The chain couples TRBV5-4 to TRBJ2-7; 9 nucleotides line up with TRBD2. This CDR3 has 15 residues. In germline, CDR1 is SGHNT, CDR2 YYREEE (reference sequence). The V segment lost 4 bases and the J segment 6 bases; nucleotides outside the gene matches: 11. The CDR3 bases are TGTGCCAGCAGCCTGGTGGTAGCGGGACTAGCCGAGCAGTACTTC. Translated: CASSLVVAGLAEQYF.